This T cell receptor (beta chain) emerged from a study of blood T cell repertoires in COVID-19. Study overall: Acute and convalescent COVID-19 samples came from the United States, Italy and Spain. Nucleic acid was either cDNA or gDNA, and it came from T cells, B-cell-depleted T cells, or PBMCs.

Under the authors' procedure: The assay estimated nucleated cells by amplifying reference gene primers. The method was immunoSEQ multiplex PCR; TCRdb's version includes in-frame clones alone and lacks a portion of them. The DNA was the basis for D and trimming; V, J and clone size are from that table. This table holds around 210,000 clones, around 88% found once. This CDR3 comprises 13 residues. With 0 bases removed from V and 4 bases from J, the gap between germline ends came to 7 bases. From germline, CDR1 is GTSNPN and CDR2 SVGIG (reference sequence). The chain employs TRBV30 and TRBJ1-3; D gene unclear. The specimen was peripheral blood. This TCR came from a man younger than 35 with active or convalescent COVID-19. The CDR3 region is CAWSVLGGNTIYF. In DNA, the CDR3 is TGTGCCTGGAGTGTACTGGGCGGAAACACCATATATTTT.